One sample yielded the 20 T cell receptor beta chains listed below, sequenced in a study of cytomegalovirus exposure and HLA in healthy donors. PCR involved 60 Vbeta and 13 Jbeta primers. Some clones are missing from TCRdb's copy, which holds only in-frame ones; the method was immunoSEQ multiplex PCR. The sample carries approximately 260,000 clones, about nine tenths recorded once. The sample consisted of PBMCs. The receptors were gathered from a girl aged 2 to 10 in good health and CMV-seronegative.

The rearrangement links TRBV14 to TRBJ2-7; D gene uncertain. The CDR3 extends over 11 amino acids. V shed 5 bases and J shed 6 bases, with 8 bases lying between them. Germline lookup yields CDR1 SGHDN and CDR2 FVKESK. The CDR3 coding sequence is TGTGCCAGCAGCGCAGGTGGCGAGCAGTACTTC. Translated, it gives CASSAGGEQYF.

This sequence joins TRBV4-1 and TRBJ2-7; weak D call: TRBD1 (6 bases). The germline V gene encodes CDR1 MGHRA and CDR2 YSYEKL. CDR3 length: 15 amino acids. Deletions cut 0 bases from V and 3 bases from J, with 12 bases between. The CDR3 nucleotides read TGCGCCAGCAGCCAAGATTTTGGGACAAACTACGAGCAGTACTTC. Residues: CASSQDFGTNYEQYF.

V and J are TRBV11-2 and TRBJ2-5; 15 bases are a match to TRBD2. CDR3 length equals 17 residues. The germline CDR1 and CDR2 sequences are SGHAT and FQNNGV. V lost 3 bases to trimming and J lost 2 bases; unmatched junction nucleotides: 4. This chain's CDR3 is CASSFGTSGGIQETQYF. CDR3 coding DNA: TGTGCCAGCAGCTTTGGGACTAGCGGGGGGATTCAAGAGACCCAGTACTTC.

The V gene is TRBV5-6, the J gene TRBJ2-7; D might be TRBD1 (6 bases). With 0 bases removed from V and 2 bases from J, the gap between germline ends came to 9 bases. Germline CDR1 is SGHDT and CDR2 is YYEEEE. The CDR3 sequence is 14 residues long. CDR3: CASSLGQATYEQYF. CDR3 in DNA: TGTGCCAGCAGCTTGGGACAGGCGACCTACGAGCAGTACTTC.

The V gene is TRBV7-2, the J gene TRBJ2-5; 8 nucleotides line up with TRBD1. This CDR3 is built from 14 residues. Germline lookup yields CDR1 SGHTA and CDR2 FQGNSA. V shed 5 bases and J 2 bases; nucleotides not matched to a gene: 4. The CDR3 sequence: CASSRGQGQETQYF. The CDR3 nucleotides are TGTGCCAGCAGCCGCGGACAGGGTCAAGAGACCCAGTACTTC.

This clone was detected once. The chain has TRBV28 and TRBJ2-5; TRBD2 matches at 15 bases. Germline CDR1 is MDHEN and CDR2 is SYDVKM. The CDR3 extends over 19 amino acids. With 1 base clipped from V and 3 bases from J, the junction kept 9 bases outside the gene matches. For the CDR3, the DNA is TGTGCCAGCAGTTTATTAGGGTGGGGGACTAGCGGGGGGAAAGAGACCCAGTACTTC. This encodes CASSLLGWGTSGGKETQYF.

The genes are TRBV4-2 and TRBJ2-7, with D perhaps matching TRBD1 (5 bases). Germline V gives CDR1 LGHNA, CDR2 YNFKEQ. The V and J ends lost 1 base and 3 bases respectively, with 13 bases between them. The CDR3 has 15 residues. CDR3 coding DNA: TGTGCCAGCAGCCAAGTTCTGGGGCAGGGCTACGAGCAGTACTTC. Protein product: CASSQVLGQGYEQYF.

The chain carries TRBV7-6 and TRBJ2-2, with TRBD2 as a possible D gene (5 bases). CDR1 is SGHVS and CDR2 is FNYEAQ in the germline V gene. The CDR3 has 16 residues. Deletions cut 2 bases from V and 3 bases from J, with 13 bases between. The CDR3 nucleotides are TGTGCCAGCAGCTTACGTCTTAGCGCGGACACCGGGGAGCTGTTTTTT. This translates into CASSLRLSADTGELFF. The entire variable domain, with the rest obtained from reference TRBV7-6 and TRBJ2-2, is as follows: GAGVSQSPRYKVTKRGQDVALRCDPISGHVSLYWYRQALGQGPEFLTYFNYEAQQDKSGLPNDRFSAERPEGSISTLTIQRTEQRDSAMYRCASSLRLSADTGELFFGEGSRLTVL.

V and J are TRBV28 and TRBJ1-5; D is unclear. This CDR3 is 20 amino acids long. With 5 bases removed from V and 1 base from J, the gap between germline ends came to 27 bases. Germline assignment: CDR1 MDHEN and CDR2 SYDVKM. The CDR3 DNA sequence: TGTGCCAGCAGTGCCCCACTTGAGCCTCTCTTTATATTCAGCAATCAGCCCCAGCATTTT. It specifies CASSAPLEPLFIFSNQPQHF.

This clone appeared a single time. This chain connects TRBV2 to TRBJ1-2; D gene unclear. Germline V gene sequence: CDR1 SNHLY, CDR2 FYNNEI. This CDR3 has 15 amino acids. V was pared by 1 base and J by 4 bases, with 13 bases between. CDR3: CASSEVRQPIYGYTF. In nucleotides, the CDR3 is TGTGCCAGCAGTGAAGTGCGGCAGCCCATCTATGGCTACACCTTC.

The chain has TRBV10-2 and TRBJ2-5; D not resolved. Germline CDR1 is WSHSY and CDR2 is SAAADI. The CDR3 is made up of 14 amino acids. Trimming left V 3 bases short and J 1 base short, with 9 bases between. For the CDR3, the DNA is TGCGCCAGCAGTGACTCTTGGCCCCAAGAGACCCAGTACTTC. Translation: CASSDSWPQETQYF.

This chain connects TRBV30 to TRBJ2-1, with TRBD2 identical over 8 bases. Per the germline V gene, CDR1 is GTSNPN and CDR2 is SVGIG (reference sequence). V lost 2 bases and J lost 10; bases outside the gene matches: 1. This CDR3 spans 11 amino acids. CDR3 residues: CAWSIAGEQFF. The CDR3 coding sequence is TGTGCCTGGAGTATAGCGGGAGAGCAGTTCTTC.

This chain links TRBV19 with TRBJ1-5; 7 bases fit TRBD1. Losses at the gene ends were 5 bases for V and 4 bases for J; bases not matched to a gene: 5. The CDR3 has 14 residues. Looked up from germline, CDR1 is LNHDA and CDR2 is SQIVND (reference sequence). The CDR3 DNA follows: TGTGCCAGTAGTCGGACAGGCCTAAATCAGCCCCAGCATTTT. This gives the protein CASSRTGLNQPQHF. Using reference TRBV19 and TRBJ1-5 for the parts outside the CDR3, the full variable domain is DGGITQSPKYLFRKEGQNVTLSCEQNLNHDAMYWYRQDPGQGLRLIYYSQIVNDFQKGDIAEGYSVSREKKESFPLTVTSAQKNPTAFYLCASSRTGLNQPQHFGDGTRLSIL.

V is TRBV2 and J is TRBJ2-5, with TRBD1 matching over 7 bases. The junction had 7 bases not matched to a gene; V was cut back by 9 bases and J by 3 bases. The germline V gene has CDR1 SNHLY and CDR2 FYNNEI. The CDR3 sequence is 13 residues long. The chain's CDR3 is CASLKTGKETQYF. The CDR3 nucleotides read TGTGCCAGTCTTAAGACAGGGAAAGAGACCCAGTACTTC.

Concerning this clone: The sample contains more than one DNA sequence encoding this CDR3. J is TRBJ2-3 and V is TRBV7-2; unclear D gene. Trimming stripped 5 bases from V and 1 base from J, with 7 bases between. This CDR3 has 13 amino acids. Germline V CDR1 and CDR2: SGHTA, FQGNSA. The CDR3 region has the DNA TGTGCCAGCAGCCCGCGAGGCACAGATACGCAGTATTTT. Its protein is CASSPRGTDTQYF.

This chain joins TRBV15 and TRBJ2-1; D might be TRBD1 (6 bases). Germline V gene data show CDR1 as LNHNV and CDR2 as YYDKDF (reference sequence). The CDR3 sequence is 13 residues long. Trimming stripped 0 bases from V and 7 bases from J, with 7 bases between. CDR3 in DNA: TGTGCCACCAGCAGAGATAGGGGGAATGAGCAGTTCTTC. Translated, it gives CATSRDRGNEQFF.

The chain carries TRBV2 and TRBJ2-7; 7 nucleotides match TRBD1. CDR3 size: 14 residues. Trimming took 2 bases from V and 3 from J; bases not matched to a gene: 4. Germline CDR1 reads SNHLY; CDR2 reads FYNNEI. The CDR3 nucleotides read TGTGCCAGCAGTGAACAAGGGGGCAGCTACGAGCAGTACTTC. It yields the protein CASSEQGGSYEQYF.

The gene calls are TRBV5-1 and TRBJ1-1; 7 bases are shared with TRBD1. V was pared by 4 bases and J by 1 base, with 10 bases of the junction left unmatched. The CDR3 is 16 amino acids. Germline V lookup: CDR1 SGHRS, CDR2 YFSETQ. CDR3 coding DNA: TGCGCCAGCAGCCCAGATTTCAGGGGGGCGAACACTGAAGCTTTCTTT. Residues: CASSPDFRGANTEAFF. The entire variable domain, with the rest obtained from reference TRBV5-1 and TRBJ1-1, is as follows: KAGVTQTPRYLIKTRGQQVTLSCSPISGHRSVSWYQQTPGQGLQFLFEYFSETQRNKGNFPGRFSGRQFSNSRSEMNVSTLELGDSALYLCASSPDFRGANTEAFFGQGTRLTVV.

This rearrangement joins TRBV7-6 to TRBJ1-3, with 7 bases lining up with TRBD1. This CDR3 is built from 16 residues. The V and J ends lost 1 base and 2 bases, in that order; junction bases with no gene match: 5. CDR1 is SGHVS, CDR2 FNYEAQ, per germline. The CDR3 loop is CASSLETGNTGNTIYF. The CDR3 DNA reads TGTGCCAGCAGCTTAGAGACAGGGAATACTGGAAACACCATATATTTT.

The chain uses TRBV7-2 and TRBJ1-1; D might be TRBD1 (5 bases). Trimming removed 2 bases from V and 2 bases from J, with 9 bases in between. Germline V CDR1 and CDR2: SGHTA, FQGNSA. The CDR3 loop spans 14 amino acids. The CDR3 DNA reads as TGTGCCAGCAGCTTATTCGACAGTAACACTGAAGCTTTCTTT. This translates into CASSLFDSNTEAFF.